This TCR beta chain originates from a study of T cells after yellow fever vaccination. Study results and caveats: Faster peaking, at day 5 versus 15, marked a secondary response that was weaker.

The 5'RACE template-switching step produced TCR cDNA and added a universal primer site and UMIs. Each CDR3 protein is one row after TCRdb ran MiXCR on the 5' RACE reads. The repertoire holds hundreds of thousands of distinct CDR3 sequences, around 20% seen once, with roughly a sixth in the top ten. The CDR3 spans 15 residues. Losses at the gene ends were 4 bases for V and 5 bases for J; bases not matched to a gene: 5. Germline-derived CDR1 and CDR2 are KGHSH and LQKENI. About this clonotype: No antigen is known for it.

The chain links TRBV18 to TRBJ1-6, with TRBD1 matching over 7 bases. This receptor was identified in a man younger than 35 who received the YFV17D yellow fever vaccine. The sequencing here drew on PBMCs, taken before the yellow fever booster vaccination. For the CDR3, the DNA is TGTGCCAGCTCACGGGGGACAGTCGATAATTCACCCCTCCACTTT. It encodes CASSRGTVDNSPLHF.